This TCR beta chain was recorded in a study of blood T cell repertoires in COVID-19. Produced via immunoSEQ multiplex PCR; TCRdb's table is partial and in-frame only. Among 65,000 to 70,000 clones, 75% to 95% were seen once, and the ten largest hold around 13%. V shed 6 bases and J shed 2 bases, with 13 bases lying between them. This CDR3 spans 15 amino acids. Germline assignment: CDR1 MNHEY and CDR2 SVGEGT. The specimen sequenced was peripheral blood. The sequence came from a human donor with active COVID-19. The donor label of this sample is uncertain. This chain uses TRBV6-2 or TRBV6-3 with TRBJ1-4, with TRBD1 as a possible D gene (5 bases). CDR3 sequence (DNA): TGTGCCAGCAGCCGCGCGGGGACCACTAATGAAAAACTGTTTTTT. Its protein is CASSRAGTTNEKLFF.